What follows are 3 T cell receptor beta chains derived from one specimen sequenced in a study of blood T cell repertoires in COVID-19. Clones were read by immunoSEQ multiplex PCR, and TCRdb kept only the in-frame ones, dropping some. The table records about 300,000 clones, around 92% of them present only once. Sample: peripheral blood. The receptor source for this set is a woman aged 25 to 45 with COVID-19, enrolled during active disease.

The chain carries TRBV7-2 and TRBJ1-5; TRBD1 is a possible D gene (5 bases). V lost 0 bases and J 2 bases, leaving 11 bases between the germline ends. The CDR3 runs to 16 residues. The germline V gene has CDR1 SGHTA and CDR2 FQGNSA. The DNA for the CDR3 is TGTGCCAGCAGCTTAGCGGGGGGTAGGGGCAATCAGCCCCAGCATTTT. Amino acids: CASSLAGGRGNQPQHF.

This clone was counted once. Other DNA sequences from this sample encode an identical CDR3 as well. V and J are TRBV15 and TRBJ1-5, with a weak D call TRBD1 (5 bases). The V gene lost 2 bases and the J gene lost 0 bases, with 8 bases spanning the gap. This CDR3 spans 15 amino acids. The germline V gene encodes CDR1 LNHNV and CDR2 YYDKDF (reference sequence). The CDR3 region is CATSRSGFSNQPQHF. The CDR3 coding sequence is TGTGCCACCAGCAGATCAGGGTTTAGCAATCAGCCCCAGCATTTT.

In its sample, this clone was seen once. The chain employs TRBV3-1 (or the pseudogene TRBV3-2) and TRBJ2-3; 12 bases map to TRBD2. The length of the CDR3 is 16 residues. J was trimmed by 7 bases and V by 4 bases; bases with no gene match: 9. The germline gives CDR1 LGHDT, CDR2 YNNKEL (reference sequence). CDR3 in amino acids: CASSLGLAGTLNTQYF. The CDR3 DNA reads TGTGCCAGCAGCCTAGGACTAGCGGGGACCCTGAATACGCAGTATTTT.